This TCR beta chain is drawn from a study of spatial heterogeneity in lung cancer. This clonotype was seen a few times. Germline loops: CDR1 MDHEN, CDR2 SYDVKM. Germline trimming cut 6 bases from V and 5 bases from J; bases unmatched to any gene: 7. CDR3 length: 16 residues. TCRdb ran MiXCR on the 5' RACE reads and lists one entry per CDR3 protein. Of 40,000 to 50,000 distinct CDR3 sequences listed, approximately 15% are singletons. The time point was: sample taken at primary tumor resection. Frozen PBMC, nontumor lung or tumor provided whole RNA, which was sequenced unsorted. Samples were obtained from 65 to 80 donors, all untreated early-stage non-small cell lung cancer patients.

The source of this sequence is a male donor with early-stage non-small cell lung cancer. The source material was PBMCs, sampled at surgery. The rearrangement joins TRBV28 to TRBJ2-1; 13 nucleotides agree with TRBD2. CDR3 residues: CASRDPGTSGNNEQFF. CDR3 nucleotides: TGTGCCAGCAGAGATCCCGGGACTAGCGGGAACAATGAGCAGTTCTTC.